This T cell receptor (beta chain) was recorded in a study of spatial heterogeneity in lung cancer. This clonotype appeared a single time. V gave up 0 bases and J gave up 5 bases; unmatched junction bases: 8. This CDR3 contains 16 residues. Germline V CDR1 and CDR2: SGHAT, FQNNGV. Time point described: blood at routine non-recurrence follow-up after resection. TCRdb used MiXCR to reprocess the 5' RACE reads, holding one entry per CDR3 protein. The table shows tens of thousands of distinct CDR3 sequences, with just under 20% occurring only once. The sequence came from a male donor with early-stage non-small cell lung cancer. The specimen comprised PBMCs, sampled at follow-up. The rearrangement joins TRBV11-2 to TRBJ2-3; TRBD2 aligns across 7 bases. The CDR3 coding sequence is TGTGCCAGCAGCTTAGAACCCCCGGGAGGAGGAGATACGCAGTATTTT. Protein sequence: CASSLEPPGGGDTQYF.